This T cell receptor beta chain originates from a study of cytomegalovirus exposure and HLA in healthy donors. In its sample, this clone was seen a few times. This PCR relied on a set of 60 Vbeta primers and 13 Jbeta primers. Profiled with immunoSEQ multiplex PCR; TCRdb holds only in-frame clones, not every one. The sample contains 200,000 or so clones, 82% of which appear only once. The TCR comes from a boy between 2 and 15 years old in good health and CMV-seronegative. Sequenced input: PBMCs.

This chain's CDR3 is CASRSVGTDTQYF. CDR3 in DNA: TGTGCCAGCAGGAGTGTGGGCACAGATACGCAGTATTTT. The rearrangement joins TRBV25-1 to TRBJ2-3; no clear D gene. Germline-derived CDR1 and CDR2 are MGHDK and SYGVNS. The CDR3 length is 13 residues. Trimming shortened V by 6 bases and J by 1 base, and 8 bases separated the two germline ends.